The 21 T cell receptor beta chains in this list originate from one sample, sequenced in a study of OX40 agonist ivuxolimab in advanced cancers. The assay was immunoSEQ multiplex PCR, and TCRdb's table has in-frame clones only and misses some. The sample carries some 19,000 clones, about 89% recorded once. This specimen was CD4+ or CD8+ T cells sorted from blood, taken in a trial of the OX40 agonist ivuxolimab. The source of these receptors is an adult with an advanced solid tumor such as melanoma, head and neck, liver or kidney cancer.

V gene TRBV11-2 combines with J gene TRBJ2-5, with a possible D match to TRBD1 (6 bases). The CDR3 extends over 16 amino acids. Looked up from germline, CDR1 is SGHAT and CDR2 is FQNNGV. V was pared by 1 base and J by 2 bases, with 14 bases between. As DNA, the CDR3 is TGTGCCAGCAGCTTAGGGGGCGTAGGGGGACAAGAGACCCAGTACTTC. Its protein product is CASSLGGVGGQETQYF.

This rearrangement joins TRBV5-6 to TRBJ2-1; D unclear. The CDR3 loop spans 15 amino acids. V was shortened by 0 bases and J by 7 bases, with 14 bases between the two germline ends. Germline CDR1 and CDR2: SGHDT and YYEEEE. The CDR3 DNA follows: TGTGCCAGCAGCTTGGGAACAGTACATGGGAATGAGCAGTTCTTC. This codes for CASSLGTVHGNEQFF.

This chain joins TRBV21-1 and TRBJ1-2; the table names TRBD1, a call not compared with the DNA. TRBV21-1 corresponds to a pseudogene. This CDR3 is 16 amino acids long. CDR3 in amino acids: CASSKQTGTANYGYTF. CDR3 coding DNA: TGTGCCAGCAGCAAACAAACCGGAACAGCCAACTATGGCTACACCTTC.

The chain uses TRBV6-5 and TRBJ2-3; TRBD1 matches 7 bases. The V gene end was trimmed by 3 bases and the J gene end by 2 bases; junction bases not matched to a gene: 2. The CDR3 runs 14 residues. Germline CDR1 is MNHEY and CDR2 is SVGAGI. The CDR3 protein is CASSYGQDTDTQYF. The CDR3 DNA is TGTGCCAGCAGTTATGGACAGGACACAGATACGCAGTATTTT.

This chain uses TRBV9 with TRBJ2-1; possibly TRBD1 for D (5 bases). This CDR3 comprises 14 residues. CDR1 and CDR2 (germline): SGDLS, YYNGEE. V was cut by 0 bases and J by 8 bases, with 12 bases left in between. DNA of the CDR3: TGTGCCAGCAGCGTAGGTATGGAAGGGGATGAGCAGTTCTTC. The encoded protein is CASSVGMEGDEQFF.

The rearrangement uses TRBV27 and TRBJ1-5, with unresolved D. In germline, CDR1 is MNHEY, CDR2 SMNVEV (reference sequence). V shed 3 bases and J shed 5 bases, with 11 bases lying between them. CDR3 length equals 14 residues. This CDR3 is CASSFLGVDQPQHF. CDR3 nucleotides: TGTGCCAGCAGTTTCCTCGGGGTGGATCAGCCCCAGCATTTT.

The chain recombines TRBV4-1 with TRBJ2-7; 7 positions agree with TRBD1. Germline V lookup: CDR1 MGHRA, CDR2 YSYEKL. V lost 3 bases, J lost 0 bases, and 5 bases stayed unmatched. The CDR3 length is 15 residues. In nucleotides, the CDR3 is TGCGCCAGCAGCCAGTCTGGGACAGCCTCCTACGAGCAGTACTTC. This gives the protein CASSQSGTASYEQYF.

This clone was recorded once. This chain joins TRBV5-6 and TRBJ1-2; 9 bases match TRBD1. The CDR3 is made up of 15 amino acids. J was trimmed by 4 bases and V by 1 base; bases with no gene match: 5. Germline CDR1 SGHDT, CDR2 YYEEEE. The CDR3 DNA sequence: TGTGCCAGCAGCTTGACAGGGGGCAGAGGCTATGGCTACACCTTC. Translating gives CASSLTGGRGYGYTF.

This clone has just one count. This chain links TRBV6-6 with TRBJ1-1; tentative D call: TRBD1 (5 bases). This CDR3 region has 13 residues. CDR1 and CDR2 (germline): MNHNY, SVGAGI (reference sequence). V was shortened by 10 bases and J by 1 base, with 13 bases between the two germline ends. The CDR3 region has the DNA TGTGCCACCTCACGGGGGGGGAACACTGAAGCTTTCTTT. It specifies CATSRGGNTEAFF.

The V and J genes are TRBV6-5 and TRBJ2-7; D might be TRBD2 (6 bases). Germline V lookup: CDR1 MNHEY, CDR2 SVGAGI. The CDR3 has 13 amino acids. The CDR3 DNA follows: TGTGCGAGTTTCGGGAGTGGGACCTACGAGCAGTACTTC. Its protein is CASFGSGTYEQYF.

The chain employs TRBV19 and TRBJ2-3; 9 nucleotides agree with TRBD1. Germline CDR1 reads LNHDA; CDR2 reads SQIVND (reference sequence). Germline trimming cut 6 bases from V and 3 bases from J; bases unmatched to any gene: 1. The CDR3 length is 13 residues. The chain's CDR3 is CASRDRGTDTQYF. CDR3 in DNA: TGTGCCAGTAGGGACAGGGGAACAGATACGCAGTATTTT.

This clone was counted only a few times. This chain joins TRBV28 and TRBJ1-4, with 10 bases fitting TRBD1. The V gene end was trimmed by 6 bases and the J gene end by 4 bases; junction bases not matched to a gene: 8. In germline, CDR1 is MDHEN, CDR2 SYDVKM. The CDR3 is 16 amino acids. CDR3 in amino acids: CASSIDRGRDNEKLFF. CDR3 DNA sequence: TGTGCCAGCAGCATAGACAGGGGGCGTGATAATGAAAAACTGTTTTTT.

This sequence joins TRBV27 and TRBJ2-1, with D unresolved. Germline V lookup: CDR1 MNHEY, CDR2 SMNVEV (reference sequence). Trimming took off 8 bases at V and 8 bases at J, with 10 bases between the two ends. The CDR3 loop spans 11 amino acids. The CDR3 spells CASAKGYEQFF. CDR3 nucleotides: TGTGCCAGCGCGAAGGGCTATGAGCAGTTCTTC.

V usage is TRBV29-1 and J usage is TRBJ1-1, with TRBD1 matching 8 bases. Per germline, CDR1 SQVTM and CDR2 ANQGSEA. The CDR3 is 13 amino acids. V lost 7 bases to trimming and J lost 6 bases; unmatched junction nucleotides: 10. In DNA, the CDR3 is TGCAGCGCCGCCGCAGGGGGCCGCGCTGAAGCTTTCTTT. As protein: CSAAAGGRAEAFF.

The V gene is TRBV5-4, the J gene TRBJ2-7, with a possible D match to TRBD1 (5 bases). Trimming shortened V by 2 bases and J by 5 bases, and 14 bases separated the two germline ends. Germline values: CDR1 SGHNT, CDR2 YYREEE (reference sequence). CDR3 length: 14 residues. The CDR3 DNA is TGTGCCAGCAGCTTAATTCAGGGTCCTAACGAGCAGTACTTC. It is translated as CASSLIQGPNEQYF.

This clone has a single count. The chain is built from TRBV4-1 and TRBJ2-3; D perhaps matches TRBD2 (7 bases). The length of the CDR3 is 15 residues. The V end was cut by 3 bases, the J end by 6 bases, with 16 bases between. The germline CDR1 and CDR2 sequences are MGHRA and YSYEKL. This CDR3 reads CASSHGGGAGDTQYF. The CDR3 bases are TGCGCCAGCAGCCACGGCGGGGGCGCGGGGGATACGCAGTATTTT.

J is TRBJ2-1 and V is TRBV19; 13 bases are shared with TRBD2. The CDR3 sequence is 17 residues long. Trimming cost V 3 bases and J 1 base; bases outside gene matches: 3. Germline loops: CDR1 LNHDA, CDR2 SQIVND (reference sequence). CDR3 in amino acids: CASSMGLAGTSYNEQFF. In DNA form, the CDR3 reads TGTGCCAGTAGTATGGGACTAGCGGGAACGTCCTACAATGAGCAGTTCTTC.

V usage is TRBV7-8 and J usage is TRBJ2-7; D not resolved. Trimming removed 0 bases at V and 2 bases at J, with 5 bases between. CDR3 length: 13 residues. Germline V CDR1 and CDR2: SGHVS, FQNEAQ. CDR3 in amino acids: CASSLAGTYEQYF. The CDR3 nucleotides read TGTGCCAGCAGCTTAGCGGGGACCTACGAGCAGTACTTC.

The chain is built from TRBV7-9 and TRBJ1-2, with 10 bases identical to TRBD1. V lost 4 bases and J lost 8; bases outside the gene matches: 4. The CDR3 contains 13 residues. Germline values: CDR1 SEHNR, CDR2 FQNEAQ (reference sequence). CDR3 amino acids: CASSSGQGRGYTF. In DNA form, the CDR3 reads TGTGCCAGCAGCTCGGGACAGGGGCGAGGCTACACCTTC.

The chain couples TRBV9 to TRBJ2-5, with 10 bases matching TRBD1. V gave up 2 bases and J gave up 5 bases; unmatched junction bases: 3. The CDR3 is 14 amino acids. Per the germline V gene, CDR1 is SGDLS and CDR2 is YYNGEE. The CDR3 sequence: CASSVAGQGETQYF. The CDR3, as DNA: TGTGCCAGCAGCGTGGCGGGACAGGGGGAGACCCAGTACTTC.

This sequence joins TRBV9 and TRBJ2-7; no reliable D call. V lost 4 bases and J 4 bases, leaving 15 bases between the germline ends. This CDR3 is 14 amino acids long. Germline lookup yields CDR1 SGDLS and CDR2 YYNGEE. As DNA, the CDR3 is TGTGCCAGCAGCTTAACCGGGTCAGCATACGAGCAGTACTTC. The encoded protein is CASSLTGSAYEQYF.